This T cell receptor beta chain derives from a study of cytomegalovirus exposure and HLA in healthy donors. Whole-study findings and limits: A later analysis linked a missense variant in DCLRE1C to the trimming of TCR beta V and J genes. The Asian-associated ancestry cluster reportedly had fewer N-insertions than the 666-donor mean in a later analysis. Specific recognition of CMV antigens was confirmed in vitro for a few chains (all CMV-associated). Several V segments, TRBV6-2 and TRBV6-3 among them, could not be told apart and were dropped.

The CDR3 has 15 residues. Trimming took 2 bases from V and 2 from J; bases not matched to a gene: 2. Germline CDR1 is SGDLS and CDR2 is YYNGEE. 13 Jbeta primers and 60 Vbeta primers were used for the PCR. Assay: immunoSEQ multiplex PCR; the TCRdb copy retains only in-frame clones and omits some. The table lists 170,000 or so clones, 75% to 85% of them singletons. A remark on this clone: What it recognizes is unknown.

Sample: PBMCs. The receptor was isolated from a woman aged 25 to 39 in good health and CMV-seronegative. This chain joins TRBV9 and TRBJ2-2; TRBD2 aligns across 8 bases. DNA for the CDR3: TGTGCCAGCAGCGTCATAGCGGGAAACACCGGGGAGCTGTTTTTT. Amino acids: CASSVIAGNTGELFF.